The rows below give T cell receptor beta chains drawn from one sample of a study of molecular identifiers for immune sequencing clone quantification. From the PCR reads, TCRdb called clonotypes with MiXCR, one entry per CDR3 protein. The sample records over 600,000 distinct CDR3 sequences, 15% to 20% being singletons. Sequences were obtained from naive CD8+ T cells from blood, with Jurkat cell RNA spiked in. The receptors here all came from a human donor in good health. Some libraries in this study had Jurkat cell RNA spiked in. The CDR3 runs from the conserved cysteine through the conserved F or W. D genes are given only for firm matches. Not every row has a clone size; where given, it reads once, few, many or a size class.

v_call	clone_size	d_call	j_call	cdr3_nt	cdr3_aa
TRBV4-1	many	NA	TRBJ1-4	TGCGCCAGCAGCCAAGACCCATCTGAGGGGGAAAAACTGTTTTTT	CASSQDPSEGEKLFF
TRBV11-2	many	TRBD1	TRBJ2-3	TGTGCCAGCAGCCCCTGGACAGGGGATAACACAGATACGCAGTATTTT	CASSPWTGDNTDTQYF
TRBV7-2	many	NA	TRBJ2-6	TGTGCCAGCAGCTTAGCGGGGGGCTCTGGGGCCAACGTCCTGACTTTC	CASSLAGGSGANVLTF
TRBV11-2	few	TRBD2	TRBJ2-3	TGTGCCAGCAGCTTAGGAGGCGGGGGGAGCACAGATACGCAGTATTTT	CASSLGGGGSTDTQYF
TRBV27	NA	TRBD2	TRBJ2-3	TGTGCCAGCAGTCCACCGGGGGCTAGCGGGGGGAATACAGATACGCAGTATTTT	CASSPPGASGGNTDTQYF
TRBV12-5	NA	NA	TRBJ2-1	TGTGCTAGTGGTTTGGTATCCCCAGGGACGGGTATCAATGAGCAGTTCTTC	CASGLVSPGTGINEQFF
TRBV2	many	NA	TRBJ1-4	TGTGCCAGCAAGTCTCCGGCAACTAATGAAAAACTGTTTTTT	CASKSPATNEKLFF
TRBV19	many	NA	TRBJ1-5	TGTGCCAGTAGTTCCTGGAGCTATGAGCCCCAGCATTTT	CASSSWSYEPQHF
TRBV7-6	few	TRBD2	TRBJ2-7	TGTGCCAGCAGCTCGGGTAGCGGGGGCAGCTCCTACGAGCAGTACTTC	CASSSGSGGSSYEQYF
TRBV10-3	NA	TRBD2	TRBJ2-7	TGTGCCATCAGTGGAGCCGGGACTAGCGGGGTGACCTACGAGCAGTACTTC	CAISGAGTSGVTYEQYF
TRBV3-1	NA	TRBD2	TRBJ2-1	TGTGCCAGCAGCCAAGATCTGGCGGGGGGTTACAATGAGCAGTTCTTC	CASSQDLAGGYNEQFF
TRBV27	NA	TRBD1	TRBJ2-7	TGTGCCAGCAGTTTTGGCAGGGGGCTCTACGAGCAGTACTTC	CASSFGRGLYEQYF
TRBV20-1	NA	NA	TRBJ1-1	TGCAGTGCTAGAGCTTCAATGACCGGGGTTGAAGCTTTCTTT	CSARASMTGVEAFF
TRBV2	NA	NA	TRBJ2-7	TGTGCCAGCAGTGAACGACCGGGGGCCCCTATGACGGACGAGCAGTACTTC	CASSERPGAPMTDEQYF
TRBV6-2/TRBV6-3	NA	TRBD1	TRBJ1-6	TGTGCCAGCAGTTTCGGGACAGGGGCCTTCTATAATTCACCCCTCCACTTT	CASSFGTGAFYNSPLHF
TRBV11-2	NA	NA	TRBJ2-7	TGTGCCAGCAGCTTAATGGGGGAGTCCTACGAGCAGTACTTC	CASSLMGESYEQYF
TRBV12-3/TRBV12-4	NA	NA	TRBJ1-1	TGTGCCAGCCGCACGGGGACACGGAACACTGAAGCTTTCTTT	CASRTGTRNTEAFF
TRBV5-8	few	TRBD1	TRBJ2-5	TGTGCCAGCAGCTTCACAGGGGGGGAGACCCAGTACTTC	CASSFTGGETQYF
TRBV13	many	NA	TRBJ1-1	TGTGCCAGCAGCCCCTTCGGACAGATGAACACTGAAGCTTTCTTT	CASSPFGQMNTEAFF
TRBV4-3	NA	NA	TRBJ1-6	TGCGCCGGGGGGAGTGTAGCCTATAATTCACCCCTCCACTTT	CAGGSVAYNSPLHF
TRBV27	NA	NA	TRBJ2-1	TGTGCCAGCAGTTCCCCGGGCCGAGGTCAGCAGTTCTTC	CASSSPGRGQQFF
TRBV7-6	many	TRBD2	TRBJ2-3	TGTGCCAGCTCTACGGCAGCGGGGGGGAAAGATACGCAGTATTTT	CASSTAAGGKDTQYF
TRBV2	many	TRBD1	TRBJ1-2	TGTGCCAGGGGGACAGCGTATAACTATGGCTACACCTTC	CARGTAYNYGYTF
TRBV11-2	NA	NA	TRBJ2-5	TGTGCCAGCAGCTTAGATGTAGCGAGCGGAGCTCAAGAGACCCAGTACTTC	CASSLDVASGAQETQYF
TRBV12-5	many	NA	TRBJ2-2	TGTGCTAGTGGTTCCGAGGTTGTGGGGGTGAACACCGGGGAGCTGTTTTTT	CASGSEVVGVNTGELFF
TRBV20-1	NA	TRBD2	TRBJ2-3	TGCAGTGCTTCCGAAATAAAGACTAGCCGTAGCACAGATACGCAGTATTTT	CSASEIKTSRSTDTQYF
TRBV4-3	few	NA	TRBJ1-2	TGCGCCAGCAGCCAAGGTCGGACTTATGGCTACACCTTC	CASSQGRTYGYTF
TRBV27	many	NA	TRBJ2-3	TGTGCCAGCAGTTTCCAACAGGAATCAGATACGCAGTATTTT	CASSFQQESDTQYF
TRBV5-4	many	NA	TRBJ2-5	TGTGCCAGCAGCTTGATTGCTAGCACCACTCAAGAGACCCAGTACTTC	CASSLIASTTQETQYF
TRBV19	few	NA	TRBJ2-2	TGTGCCAGTAGTATTTCGGGGACCGGGGAGCTGTTTTTT	CASSISGTGELFF
TRBV19	few	NA	TRBJ2-2	TGTGCCAGTAGTACGAGTTCTGGCGGGGAGCTGTTTTTT	CASSTSSGGELFF
TRBV7-3	few	NA	TRBJ2-1	TGTGCCAGCAGCTTAAGGGATACGGACAGATCACTCGACAATGAGCAGTTCTTC	CASSLRDTDRSLDNEQFF
TRBV6-2/TRBV6-3	many	TRBD1	TRBJ2-7	TGTGCCAGCAGTTACGCGAGGACAGGGATTAGCTCCTACGAGCAGTACTTC	CASSYARTGISSYEQYF
TRBV3-1	many	NA	TRBJ2-3	TGTGCCAGCAGCCACGGACAGCCAGATACGCAGTATTTT	CASSHGQPDTQYF
TRBV28	many	TRBD1	TRBJ2-2	TGTGCCAGCAGCTACAGGGGGTGGAACACCGGGGAGCTGTTTTTT	CASSYRGWNTGELFF
TRBV24-1	NA	TRBD2	TRBJ2-5	TGTGCCACCAGTGATGCCGGGACTAGCGGACCCTCCAGGCCTCAAGAGACCCAGTACTTC	CATSDAGTSGPSRPQETQYF
TRBV20-1	NA	NA	TRBJ2-5	TGCAGTGCTAAAGGACGGGACACAGGAGAGACCCAGTACTTC	CSAKGRDTGETQYF